Each of the 18 T cell receptor beta chains below was sequenced from the same sample in a study of T cells in Graves' hyperthyroidism and ophthalmopathy. Amplification yielded TCR beta CDR3 regions, with RNA transcripts as the source. With the HTBI primer set, the TCR CDR3 went through a first round of RT-PCR. TCRdb independently ran MiXCR on the multiplex PCR reads; one entry per CDR3 protein. The sample includes about 640,000 distinct CDR3 sequences, less than 25% seen only once; the top ten take roughly a third. The specimen was blood. These receptors all stem from a young man with Graves' ophthalmopathy.

This clonotype was observed a handful of times. J is TRBJ2-7 and V is TRBV13; D possibly corresponds to TRBD2 (6 bases). V was trimmed by 4 bases and J by 6 bases, leaving 16 bases between them. The CDR3 consists of 14 residues. In germline, CDR1 is PRHDT, CDR2 FYEKMQ (reference sequence). The chain's CDR3 is CASSSTRAMAEQYF. The CDR3 DNA sequence: TGTGCCAGCAGCTCGACTAGAGCGATGGCCGAGCAGTACTTC.

Only a few counts were recorded for this clonotype. The chain combines TRBV28 with TRBJ2-7; D remains ambiguous. This CDR3 is built from 13 residues. CDR1 is MDHEN, CDR2 SYDVKM, per germline. The ends were cut back, 7 bases at V and 3 bases at J, with 13 bases in the middle. CDR3 in amino acids: CASNRGPLYEQYF. The CDR3 DNA reads TGTGCCAGCAATCGCGGTCCTCTCTACGAGCAGTACTTC.

This clonotype has more than one count but fewer than ten. The rearrangement links TRBV6-1 to TRBJ1-6; the D is unclear. Per the germline V gene, CDR1 is MNHNS and CDR2 is SASEGT. The CDR3 covers 15 residues. The V gene lost 5 bases and the J gene lost 5 bases, with 13 bases spanning the gap. The CDR3 is CASSYGGIDNSPLHF. The CDR3 region has the DNA TGTGCCAGCAGTTACGGAGGGATAGATAATTCACCCCTCCACTTT.

This clonotype was seen many times. This chain joins TRBV11-2 and TRBJ2-3; 10 positions agree with TRBD2. The CDR3 is made up of 16 amino acids. CDR1 SGHAT and CDR2 FQNNGV come from the germline V gene. Unmatched junction bases numbered 7, after V lost 3 bases and J lost 4 bases. CDR3 DNA: TGTGCCAGCAGCTTGATAGCGGGAGGCATTTCAGATACGCAGTATTTT. Protein product: CASSLIAGGISDTQYF.

This clonotype was picked up many times. V is TRBV7-8 and J is TRBJ2-5, with TRBD1 matching over 9 bases. CDR1 and CDR2 from the germline V gene are SGHVS and FQNEAQ. The J segment lost 2 bases and the V segment lost 1 base, leaving 5 bases of the junction unmatched. The CDR3 is 16 amino acids. In DNA, the CDR3 is TGTGCCAGCAGCTTAGTTGGGACAGGGTGGCAAGAGACCCAGTACTTC. Translation gives CASSLVGTGWQETQYF.

This chain connects TRBV6-1 to TRBJ1-1, with D hard to call. The V gene's germline CDR1 is MNHNS and CDR2 SASEGT. This CDR3 region has 15 residues. Trimming took off 7 bases at V and 2 bases at J, with 17 bases between the two ends. This chain's CDR3 is CASTLRRLKNTEAFF. As DNA, the CDR3 is TGTGCCAGCACCCTGAGGAGGTTAAAAAACACTGAAGCTTTCTTT.

The V gene is TRBV5-1, the J gene TRBJ2-1, with TRBD2 identical over 9 bases. Per the germline V gene, CDR1 is SGHRS and CDR2 is YFSETQ. Germline trimming cut 0 bases from V and 6 bases from J; bases unmatched to any gene: 7. CDR3 size: 16 residues. The CDR3 sequence: CASSLDPAGGPNEQFF. The CDR3 nucleotides are TGCGCCAGCAGCTTGGATCCAGCGGGAGGTCCCAATGAGCAGTTCTTC.

The chain couples TRBV6-1 to TRBJ2-1, with TRBD2 identical over 14 bases. The CDR3 sequence is 15 residues long. Germline-derived CDR1 and CDR2 are MNHNS and SASEGT. With V trimmed by 7 bases and J by 5 bases, 4 bases remained unmatched. CDR3 coding DNA: TGTGCCAGCACCCAGACTAGCGGGAGGGACAATGAGCAGTTCTTC. Translated: CASTQTSGRDNEQFF.

This clonotype has more than one count but fewer than ten. J is TRBJ2-7 and V is TRBV29-1, with TRBD1 matching 7 bases. CDR1 and CDR2 from the germline V gene are SQVTM and ANQGSEA. The CDR3 loop spans 11 amino acids. The ends lost 7 bases at V and 5 bases at J; junction bases unmatched: 5. This chain's CDR3 is CSARTGDEQYF. CDR3 DNA sequence: TGCAGCGCAAGAACAGGGGACGAGCAGTACTTC.

DNA for the CDR3: TGCGCCAGCAGCCAAGGGAATGCTTATAATTCACCCCTCCACTTT. It yields the protein CASSQGNAYNSPLHF. The chain employs TRBV4-1 and TRBJ1-6; no firm D call. The length of the CDR3 is 15 residues. The germline V gene encodes CDR1 MGHRA and CDR2 YSYEKL. Trimming took off 1 base at V and 4 bases at J, with 8 bases between the two ends.

In this sample, this clonotype turned up a few times. The J gene is TRBJ2-7, the V gene TRBV5-1, with 8 bases lining up with TRBD2. V was clipped by 0 bases and J by 0 bases; unmatched bases: 8. Germline V gene sequence: CDR1 SGHRS, CDR2 YFSETQ. The length of the CDR3 is 17 residues. The CDR3 DNA follows: TGCGCCAGCAGCTTGGCCACTCTCAGCGGGAGCTCCTACGAGCAGTACTTC. Residues: CASSLATLSGSSYEQYF. The full variable domain, with the rest looked up from reference TRBV5-1 and TRBJ2-7, is KAGVTQTPRYLIKTRGQQVTLSCSPISGHRSVSWYQQTPGQGLQFLFEYFSETQRNKGNFPGRFSGRQFSNSRSEMNVSTLELGDSALYLCASSLATLSGSSYEQYFGPGTRLTVT.

Turning to this clonotype: Mismatch with germline at one junction end may stem from a read error. The rearrangement joins TRBV7-8 to TRBJ2-3; the D gene is possibly TRBD2 (5 bases). Germline V gene lookup returns CDR1 SGHVS and CDR2 FQNEAQ. CDR3 length: 15 amino acids. The CDR3 protein is CASSQVSGKLDTQYF. CDR3 DNA sequence: TGCGCCAGCAGCCAAGTAAGCGGTAAATTGGATACGCAGTATTTT.

This clonotype has just one count. The V and J genes are TRBV6-2 or TRBV6-3 and TRBJ2-7; 13 nucleotides agree with TRBD2. V was pared by 7 bases and J by 5 bases, with 8 bases of the junction left unmatched. The CDR3 runs to 15 residues. The V gene's germline CDR1 is MNHEY and CDR2 SVGEGT. The CDR3 loop reads CASTGVGTSGDEQYF. The CDR3 region has the DNA TGTGCCAGCACCGGCGTCGGGACTAGCGGGGACGAGCAGTACTTC.

This clonotype was found a few times. The chain employs TRBV28 and TRBJ2-7, with D possibly TRBD1 on 5 matching bases. The CDR3 totals 14 residues. CDR1 is MDHEN, CDR2 SYDVKM, per germline. The V end was cut by 3 bases, the J end by 2 bases, with 11 bases between. CDR3 sequence reads: CASSFVRAPYEQYF. DNA for the CDR3: TGTGCCAGCAGTTTTGTCAGGGCCCCCTACGAGCAGTACTTC.

This clonotype was found a few times. The chain joins TRBV30 to TRBJ2-6; TRBD2 matches 13 bases. Trimming took 0 bases from V and 0 from J; bases not matched to a gene: 2. The CDR3 length is 18 residues. From germline, CDR1 is GTSNPN and CDR2 SVGIG (reference sequence). CDR3 sequence: CAWSVGTSGISGANVLTF. CDR3 nucleotide sequence: TGTGCCTGGAGTGTAGGGACTAGCGGGATCTCTGGGGCCAACGTCCTGACTTTC.

V usage is TRBV29-1 and J usage is TRBJ2-5, with D unclear. The CDR3 is 12 amino acids. Germline CDR1 reads SQVTM; CDR2 reads ANQGSEA. V was trimmed by 4 bases and J by 5 bases, leaving 11 bases between them. The CDR3 nucleotides are TGCAGCGTTGCAGAGGTCTTGGAGACCCAGTACTTC. The encoded protein is CSVAEVLETQYF. The variable domain in full, completed from reference TRBV29-1 and TRBJ2-5, reads SAVISQKPSRDICQRGTSLTIQCQVDSQVTMMFWYRQQPGQSLTLIATANQGSEATYESGFVIDKFPISRPNLTFSTLTVSNMSPEDSSIYLCSVAEVLETQYFGPGTRLLVL.

The chain links TRBV7-9 to TRBJ1-2, with no clear D. Germline V gives CDR1 SEHNR, CDR2 FQNEAQ (reference sequence). The CDR3 is made up of 14 amino acids. The germline V and J ends were trimmed by 2 bases and 4 bases, with 11 bases remaining between them. CDR3 in DNA: TGTGCCAGCAGCTTAAGTCGCAGCGGCTATGGCTACACCTTC. It codes for CASSLSRSGYGYTF.

This clonotype was seen a handful of times. The chain has TRBV7-9 and TRBJ2-4; D not resolved. The V gene's germline CDR1 is SEHNR and CDR2 FQNEAQ (reference sequence). This CDR3 spans 15 amino acids. The V end was cut by 5 bases, the J end by 0 bases, with 11 bases between. CDR3 amino acids: CASSPPRIAKNIQYF. CDR3 bases: TGTGCCAGCAGCCCCCCCAGGATAGCCAAAAACATTCAGTACTTC.